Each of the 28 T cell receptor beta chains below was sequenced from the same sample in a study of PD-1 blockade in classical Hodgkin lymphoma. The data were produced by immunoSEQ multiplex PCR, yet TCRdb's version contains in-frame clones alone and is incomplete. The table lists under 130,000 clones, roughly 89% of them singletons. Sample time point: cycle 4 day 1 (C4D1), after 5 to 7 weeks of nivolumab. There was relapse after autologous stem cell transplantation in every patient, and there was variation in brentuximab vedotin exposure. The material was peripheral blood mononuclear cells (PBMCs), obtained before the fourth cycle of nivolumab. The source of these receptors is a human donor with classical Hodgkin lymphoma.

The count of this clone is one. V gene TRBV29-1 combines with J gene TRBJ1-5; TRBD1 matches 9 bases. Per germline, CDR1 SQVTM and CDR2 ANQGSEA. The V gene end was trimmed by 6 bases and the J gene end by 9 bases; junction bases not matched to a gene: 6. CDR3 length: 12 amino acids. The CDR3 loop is CSVGQGKGPQHF. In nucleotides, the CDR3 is TGCAGCGTCGGACAGGGGAAGGGGCCCCAGCATTTT.

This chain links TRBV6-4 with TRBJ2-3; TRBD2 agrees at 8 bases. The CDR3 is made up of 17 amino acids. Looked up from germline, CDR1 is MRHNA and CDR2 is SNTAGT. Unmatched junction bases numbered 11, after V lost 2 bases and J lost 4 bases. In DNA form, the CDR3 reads TGTGCCAGCAGTGACCGGGGTAGCGGGAAGATTTCAGATACGCAGTATTTT. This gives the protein CASSDRGSGKISDTQYF.

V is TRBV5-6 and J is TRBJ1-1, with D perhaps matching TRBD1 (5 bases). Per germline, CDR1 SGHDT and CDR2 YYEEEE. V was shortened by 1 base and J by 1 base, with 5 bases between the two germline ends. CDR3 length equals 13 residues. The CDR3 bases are TGTGCCAGCAGCTTGAGGGGGAACACTGAAGCTTTCTTT. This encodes CASSLRGNTEAFF.

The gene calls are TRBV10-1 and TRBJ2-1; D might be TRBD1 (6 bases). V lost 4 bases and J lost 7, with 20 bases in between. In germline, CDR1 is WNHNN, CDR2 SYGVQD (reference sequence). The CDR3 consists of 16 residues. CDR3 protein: CASSVYRDPPRNEQFF. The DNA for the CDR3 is TGCGCCAGCAGTGTGTACAGGGACCCTCCTCGGAATGAGCAGTTCTTC.

CDR3 amino acids: CASSESPDREGLYEQYF. CDR3 DNA: TGTGCCAGCAGTGAATCCCCCGACAGGGAAGGCCTCTACGAGCAGTACTTC. The V call is TRBV25-1, the J call TRBJ2-7; 7 nucleotides agree with TRBD1. Trimming removed 1 base from V and 3 bases from J; junction bases left unmatched: 12. The germline V gene encodes CDR1 MGHDK and CDR2 SYGVNS. There are 17 residues in the CDR3.

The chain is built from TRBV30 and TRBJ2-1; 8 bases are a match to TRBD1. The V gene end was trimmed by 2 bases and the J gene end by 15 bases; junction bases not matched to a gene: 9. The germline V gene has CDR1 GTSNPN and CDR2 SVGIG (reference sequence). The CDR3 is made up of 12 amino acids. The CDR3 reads CAWSQIQTGAFF. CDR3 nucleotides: TGTGCCTGGAGTCAGATTCAGACAGGGGCGTTCTTC.

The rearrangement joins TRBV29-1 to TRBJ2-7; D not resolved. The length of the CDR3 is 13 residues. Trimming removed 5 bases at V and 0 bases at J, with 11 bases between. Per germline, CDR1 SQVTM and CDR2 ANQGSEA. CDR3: CSVQGRFSYEQYF. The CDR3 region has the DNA TGCAGCGTTCAAGGCCGCTTCTCCTACGAGCAGTACTTC.

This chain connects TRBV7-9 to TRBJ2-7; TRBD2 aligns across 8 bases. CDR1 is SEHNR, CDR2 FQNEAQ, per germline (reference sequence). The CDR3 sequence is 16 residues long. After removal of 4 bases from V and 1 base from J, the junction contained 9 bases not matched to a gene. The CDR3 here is CASSSRAGEGSYEQYF. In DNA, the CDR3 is TGTGCCAGCAGCTCGCGAGCGGGAGAGGGTTCCTACGAGCAGTACTTC.

CDR3 sequence reads: CASAPGGARTDTQYF. In nucleotides, the CDR3 is TGTGCCAGTGCGCCCGGGGGGGCCCGCACAGATACGCAGTATTTT. The V call is TRBV6-4, the J call TRBJ2-3, with 8 bases identical to TRBD2. V lost 9 bases to trimming and J lost 1 base; unmatched junction nucleotides: 9. Germline assignment: CDR1 MRHNA and CDR2 SNTAGT. This CDR3 region has 15 residues.

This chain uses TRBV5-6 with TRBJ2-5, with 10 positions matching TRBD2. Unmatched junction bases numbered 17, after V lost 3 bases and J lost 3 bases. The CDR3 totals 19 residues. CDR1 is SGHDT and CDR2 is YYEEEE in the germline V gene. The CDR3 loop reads CASSSIRRVAGGVKETQYF. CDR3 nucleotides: TGTGCCAGCAGCTCCATAAGACGGGTAGCGGGAGGTGTAAAAGAGACCCAGTACTTC.

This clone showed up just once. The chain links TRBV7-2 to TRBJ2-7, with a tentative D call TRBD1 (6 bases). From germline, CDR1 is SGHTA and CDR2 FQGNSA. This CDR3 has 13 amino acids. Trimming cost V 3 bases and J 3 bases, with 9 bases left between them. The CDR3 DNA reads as TGTGCCAGCAGCTTCGGACAGATCTACGAGCAGTACTTC. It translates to CASSFGQIYEQYF.

CDR3 coding DNA: TGTGCCAGCAACCAGGCCGACATTCAGTACTTC. Translating it yields CASNQADIQYF. V usage is TRBV6-5 and J usage is TRBJ2-4; D is ambiguous. Trimming left V 7 bases short and J 8 bases short, with 9 bases between. This CDR3 has 11 residues. Germline V gene sequence: CDR1 MNHEY, CDR2 SVGAGI.

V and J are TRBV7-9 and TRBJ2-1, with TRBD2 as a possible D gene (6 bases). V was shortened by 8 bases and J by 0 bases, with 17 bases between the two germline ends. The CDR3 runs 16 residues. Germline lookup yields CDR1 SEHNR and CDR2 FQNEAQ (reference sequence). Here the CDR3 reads CASVGGIWSSYNEQFF. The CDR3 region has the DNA TGTGCCAGCGTTGGGGGGATCTGGAGCTCCTACAATGAGCAGTTCTTC.

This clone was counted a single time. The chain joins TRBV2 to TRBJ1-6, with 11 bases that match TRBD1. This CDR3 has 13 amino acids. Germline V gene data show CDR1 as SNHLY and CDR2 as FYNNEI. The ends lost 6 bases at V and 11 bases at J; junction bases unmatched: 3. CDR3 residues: CASRGQGGTPLHF. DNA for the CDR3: TGTGCCAGCAGGGGACAGGGGGGGACACCCCTCCACTTT.

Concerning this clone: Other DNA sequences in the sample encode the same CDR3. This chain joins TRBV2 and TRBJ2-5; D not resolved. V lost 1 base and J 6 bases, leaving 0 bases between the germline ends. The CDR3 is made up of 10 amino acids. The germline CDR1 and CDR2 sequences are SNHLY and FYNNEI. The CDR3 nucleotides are TGTGCCAGCAGTGAAGAGACCCAGTACTTC. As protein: CASSEETQYF.

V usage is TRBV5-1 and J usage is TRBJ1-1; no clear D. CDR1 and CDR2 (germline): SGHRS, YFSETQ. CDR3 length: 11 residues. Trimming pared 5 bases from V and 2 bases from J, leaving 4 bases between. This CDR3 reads CASRENTEAFF. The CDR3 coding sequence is TGCGCCAGCAGGGAAAACACTGAAGCTTTCTTT.

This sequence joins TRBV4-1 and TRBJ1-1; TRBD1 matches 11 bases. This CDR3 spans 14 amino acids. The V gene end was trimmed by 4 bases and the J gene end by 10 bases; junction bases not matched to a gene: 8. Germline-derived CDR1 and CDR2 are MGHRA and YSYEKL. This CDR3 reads CASSPGQGGGAAFF. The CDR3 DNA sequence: TGCGCCAGCAGCCCGGGACAGGGGGGGGGCGCAGCTTTCTTT.

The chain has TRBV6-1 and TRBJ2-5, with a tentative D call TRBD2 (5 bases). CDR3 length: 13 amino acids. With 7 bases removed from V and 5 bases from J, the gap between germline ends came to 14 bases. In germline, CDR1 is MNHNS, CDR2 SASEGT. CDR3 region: CASTRDFGETQYF. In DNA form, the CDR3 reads TGTGCCAGCACACGGGATTTTGGGGAGACCCAGTACTTC.

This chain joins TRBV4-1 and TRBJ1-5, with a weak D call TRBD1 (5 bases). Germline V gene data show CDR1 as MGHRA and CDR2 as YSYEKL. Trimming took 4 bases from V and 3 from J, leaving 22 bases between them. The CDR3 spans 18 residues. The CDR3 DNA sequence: TGCGCCAGCAGCCCCGCAATCGGGGGAGCTCCGAACAATCAGCCCCAGCATTTT. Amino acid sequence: CASSPAIGGAPNNQPQHF.

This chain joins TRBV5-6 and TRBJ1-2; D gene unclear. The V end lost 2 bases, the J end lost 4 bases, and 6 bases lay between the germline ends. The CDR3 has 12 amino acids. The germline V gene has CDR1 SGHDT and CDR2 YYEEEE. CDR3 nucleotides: TGTGCCAGCAGCTTCGACGGCTATGGCTACACCTTC. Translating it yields CASSFDGYGYTF.

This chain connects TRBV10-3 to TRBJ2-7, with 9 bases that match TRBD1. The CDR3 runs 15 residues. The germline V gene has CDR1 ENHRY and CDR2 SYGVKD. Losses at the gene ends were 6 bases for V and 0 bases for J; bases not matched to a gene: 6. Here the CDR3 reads CAIRDRGTSSYEQYF. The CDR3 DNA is TGTGCCATCAGGGACAGGGGAACGAGCTCCTACGAGCAGTACTTC.

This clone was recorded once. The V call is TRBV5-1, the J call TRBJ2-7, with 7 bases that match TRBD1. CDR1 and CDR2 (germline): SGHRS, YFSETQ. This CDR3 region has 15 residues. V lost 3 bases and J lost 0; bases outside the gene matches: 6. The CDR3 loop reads CASSSTTGISYEQYF. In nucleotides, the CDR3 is TGCGCCAGCAGCTCAACGACAGGGATCTCCTACGAGCAGTACTTC.

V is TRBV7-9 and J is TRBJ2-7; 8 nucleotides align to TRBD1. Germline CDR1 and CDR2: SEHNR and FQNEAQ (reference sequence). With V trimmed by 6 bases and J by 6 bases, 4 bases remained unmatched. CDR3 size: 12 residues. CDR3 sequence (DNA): TGTGCCAGCAGTAGGACAGGGCGCGAGCAGTACTTC. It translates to CASSRTGREQYF.

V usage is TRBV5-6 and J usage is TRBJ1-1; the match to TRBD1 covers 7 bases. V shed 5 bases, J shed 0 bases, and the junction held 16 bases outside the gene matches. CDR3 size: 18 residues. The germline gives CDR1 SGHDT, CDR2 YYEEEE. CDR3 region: CASSPPPGTVVMNTEAFF. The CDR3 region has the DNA TGTGCCAGCAGTCCACCCCCCGGGACAGTAGTCATGAACACTGAAGCTTTCTTT.

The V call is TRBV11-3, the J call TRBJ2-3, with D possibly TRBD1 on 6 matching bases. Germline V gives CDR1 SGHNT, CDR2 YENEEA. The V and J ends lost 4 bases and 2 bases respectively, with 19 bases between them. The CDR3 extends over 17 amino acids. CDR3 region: CASSSSFEGQPTDTQYF. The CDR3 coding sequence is TGTGCCAGCAGCTCCTCCTTCGAAGGACAGCCCACAGATACGCAGTATTTT.

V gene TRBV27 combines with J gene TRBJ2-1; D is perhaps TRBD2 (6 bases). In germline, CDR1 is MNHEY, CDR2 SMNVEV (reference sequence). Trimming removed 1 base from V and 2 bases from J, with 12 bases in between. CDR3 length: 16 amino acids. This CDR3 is CASSLLPLATYNEQFF. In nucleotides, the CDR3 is TGTGCCAGCAGTTTATTACCACTAGCAACCTACAATGAGCAGTTCTTC.

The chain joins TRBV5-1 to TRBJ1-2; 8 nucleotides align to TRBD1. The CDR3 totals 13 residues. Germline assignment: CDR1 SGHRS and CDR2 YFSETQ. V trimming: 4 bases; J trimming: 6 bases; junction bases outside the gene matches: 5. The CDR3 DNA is TGCGCCAGCAGCATCGGACAGGGAGATGGCTACACCTTC. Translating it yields CASSIGQGDGYTF.

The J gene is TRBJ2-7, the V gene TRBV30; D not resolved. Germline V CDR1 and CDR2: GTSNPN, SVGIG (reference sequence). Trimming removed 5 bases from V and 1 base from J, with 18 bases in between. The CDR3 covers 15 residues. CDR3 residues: CAWGLKVAESYEQYF. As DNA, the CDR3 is TGTGCCTGGGGCTTAAAGGTAGCAGAGTCCTACGAGCAGTACTTC.